A selection of T cell receptor beta chains follows, all from one sample in a study of tumor and adjacent non-tumor tissue in lung cancer. In TCRdb, the multiplex PCR reads were re-called with MiXCR into one record per CDR3 protein. This table holds under 95,000 distinct CDR3 sequences, around 57% found once. The sample comprised lung tumor tissue. These receptors came from an older man with non-small cell lung cancer. CDR3s include the opening cysteine and the closing phenylalanine or tryptophan. Each record gives: CDR3 DNA, CDR3 protein, CDR3 length, D gene, J gene, V gene, clone size. The D gene is left open where the match is weak. Rows may omit the clone size; those that give it use once, few, many or a size class.

TGTGCCAGCAGTGAAGAGTCCACCGGGGAGCTGTTTTTT CASSEESTGELFF 13 NA TRBJ2-2 TRBV25-1 NA
TGCGCCAGCGGCTTGGCCGGGGGCGGCAATCAGCCCCAGCATTTT CASGLAGGGNQPQHF 15 NA TRBJ1-5 TRBV5-1 NA
TGTGCCAGCAGCCTGGGGGGGTCCAAAAACATTCAGTACTTC CASSLGGSKNIQYF 14 TRBD2 TRBJ2-4 TRBV7-9 NA
TGCAGCGTAAGGGGGCGCGTCGACGCTGAAGCTTTCTTT CSVRGRVDAEAFF 13 TRBD1 TRBJ1-1 TRBV29-1 NA
TGTGCCATCCAGGGGAGCGATAATTCACCCCTCCACTTT CAIQGSDNSPLHF 13 NA TRBJ1-6 TRBV10-3 many
TGTGCCAGCAGCGCGGTCGCGGGTGCCAAAAACATTCAGTACTTC CASSAVAGAKNIQYF 15 NA TRBJ2-4 TRBV9 many
TGTGACAGCAGTTCCGGGACAGGGATCGGGTCCTACGAGCAGTACTTC CDSSSGTGIGSYEQYF 16 TRBD1 TRBJ2-7 TRBV6-6 NA
TGTGCCAGCAGTCGCGCCGCCCTCTCAGATACGCAGTATTTT CASSRAALSDTQYF 14 NA TRBJ2-3 TRBV12-3/TRBV12-4 many
TGTGCCAGCTGCAGCAGCGCGACAAATATGAACACTGAAGCTTTCTTT CASCSSATNMNTEAFF 16 NA TRBJ1-1 TRBV11-3 NA
TGTGCCGTAGGGGGAAGTGCAGCTTCCATCTGGAAGCAGTACTTC CAVGGSAASIWKQYF 15 NA TRBJ2-7 TRBV6-6 NA
TGTGCCAGCAGTGGCTTTCGGGGGTGGAGCTCTGGAAACACCATATATTTT CASSGFRGWSSGNTIYF 17 NA TRBJ1-3 TRBV6-1 many
TGCAGCGTTACAGGGAACTATGGATACAGCTTC CSVTGNYGYSF 11 NA TRBJ1-2 TRBV29-1 NA
TGTGTCAGTAGCGCTACAGGGGGCCACGAGCAGTACTTC CVSSATGGHEQYF 13 TRBD1 TRBJ2-7 TRBV11-3 few
TGTGCCAGCAGTCGGGGAGAGTTCGGGGGGAAAGCTTTCTTT CASSRGEFGGKAFF 14 NA TRBJ1-1 TRBV6-6 NA
TGTGCTAGTGGTCTCTCTACTCTACCCTTGGGCCCGGTATCACCGATGAACACTGAAGCTTCCTTT CASGLSTLPLGPVSPMNTEASF 22 NA TRBJ1-1 TRBV12-5 NA
TGTGCCAGCAGACGCCGTCTCCGGGACAGGGTCGGCTACACCTTC CASRRRLRDRVGYTF 15 TRBD1 TRBJ1-2 TRBV6-5 many
TGTGCCAGCAGCTTAGGGGCTAGCGGGGGGGCCGGGGTCTACGAGCAGTACTTC CASSLGASGGAGVYEQYF 18 TRBD2 TRBJ2-7 TRBV7-8 many
TGTGCCACCGGGAAGGACAGGGGGTATACTGAAGCTTTATTT CATGKDRGYTEALF 14 TRBD1 TRBJ1-1 TRBV10-3 NA
TGTGCCAGCAGTCCCCGTGCAGATACGCATTGTTTT CASSPRADTHCF 12 NA TRBJ2-3 TRBV12-3/TRBV12-4 once
TGTGGCAGCAGTTTAGACAGGACGACTAGCACAGTTACGCAGTATTTT CGSSLDRTTSTVTQYF 16 NA TRBJ2-3 TRBV11-2 NA
TGTGCCAGCAGCTTGCGACATCCAAACAGGGAAAAACTGTTTTTT CASSLRHPNREKLFF 15 NA TRBJ1-4 TRBV5-5 many
TGTGCCAGCAGTAATAAGGGGGCCGGTGAGCTGTTTTTT CASSNKGAGELFF 13 TRBD1 TRBJ2-2 TRBV11-2 NA
TGCAGTGCCCCGGGACTAGTGGTCTACGAGCAGTACTTC CSAPGLVVYEQYF 13 TRBD2 TRBJ2-7 TRBV20-1 NA
TGTGCCAGCAGCTTAAATCCGGGACTAGCAGGGGTTCGCGTGCAGTACTTC CASSLNPGLAGVRVQYF 17 TRBD2 TRBJ2-7 TRBV11-2 NA
TGTTCCATCAGTGAATTGTGGGTCAGAGGCACGGATACGCAGTATTTT CSISELWVRGTDTQYF 16 NA TRBJ2-3 TRBV10-3 NA
TGTGCCAGCAGTTCGGTCGGGGGTCTCTCCTACGAGCAGTACTTC CASSSVGGLSYEQYF 15 NA TRBJ2-7 TRBV28 NA
TGTGCCACCACCTTGGGTGCGGGGCCCCAGCATTTT CATTLGAGPQHF 12 NA TRBJ1-5 TRBV24-1 NA
TGCGCCACTAGCCGGGACGGTAGCAATCAGCCCCAGCATTTT CATSRDGSNQPQHF 14 NA TRBJ1-5 TRBV5-1 NA
TGTGCCAGCAGGGGGGAGGGGTTTTTGTGCGGGCTCTCCTACAATGAGCAGTTCTTC CASRGEGFLCGLSYNEQFF 19 NA TRBJ2-1 TRBV10-2 NA
TGCAGCGTCCCACAGGGGATGGGGATGAACACTGAAGCTTTCTTT CSVPQGMGMNTEAFF 15 TRBD1 TRBJ1-1 TRBV29-1 many
TGTGCCAGCAGTCACGTGGCAGGGCGTCTAAACGAGCAGTACTTC CASSHVAGRLNEQYF 15 NA TRBJ2-7 TRBV6-5 NA
TGTGCCAGCAGTTTAGCTCCCCGGGGGGCTGAAGTTCTCTTT CASSLAPRGAEVLF 14 NA TRBJ1-1 TRBV12-3/TRBV12-4 NA
TGTGGCAACTGCTCCGGACGGGCGGGCTACGAGCAGTACTTC CGNCSGRAGYEQYF 14 NA TRBJ2-7 TRBV11-2 NA